The sequence of this T cell receptor beta chain was determined in a study of shared T cell receptors in the human thymus. There are 19 residues in the CDR3. The table came from immunoSEQ multiplex PCR; TCRdb's copy has only in-frame clones and leaves some out. The table has some 720,000 clones, approximately 88% seen once. The same data also went into a second study, on human thymus T cells. In that study: Congenital heart defects were the reason for the corrective surgery that the donors, healthy Finnish infants, were having. In corrective heart surgery, resections were taken, and these provided the thymus tissue. Related work showed strongly overlapping thymic repertoires across unrelated individuals.

The receptor comes from a boy under two years old with a congenital heart defect. Sequenced input: thymocytes. The genes are TRBV21-1 and TRBJ2-1; the table names TRBD2, a call not compared with the DNA. TRBV21-1 is labeled a pseudogene. The CDR3, as DNA: TGTGCCAGCAGCCTAAGGCGGGGGGCCCATACCGATCTCCACAATGAGCAGTTCTTC. This sequence encodes CASSLRRGAHTDLHNEQFF.